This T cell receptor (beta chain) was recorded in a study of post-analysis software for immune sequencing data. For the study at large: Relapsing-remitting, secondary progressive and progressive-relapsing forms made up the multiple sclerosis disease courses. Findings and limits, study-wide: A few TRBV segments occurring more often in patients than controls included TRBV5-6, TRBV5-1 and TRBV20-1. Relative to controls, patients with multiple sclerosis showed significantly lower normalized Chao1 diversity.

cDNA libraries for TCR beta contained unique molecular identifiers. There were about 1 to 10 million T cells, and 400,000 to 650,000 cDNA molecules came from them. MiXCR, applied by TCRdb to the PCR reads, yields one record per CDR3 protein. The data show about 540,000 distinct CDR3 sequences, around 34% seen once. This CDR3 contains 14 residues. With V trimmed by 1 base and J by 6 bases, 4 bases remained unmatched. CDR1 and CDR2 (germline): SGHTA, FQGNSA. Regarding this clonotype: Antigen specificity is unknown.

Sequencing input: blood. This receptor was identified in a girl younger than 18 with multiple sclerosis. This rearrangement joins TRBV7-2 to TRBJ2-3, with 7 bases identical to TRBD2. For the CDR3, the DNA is TGTGCCAGCAGCTTAGAGGGAGGGGAGGATACGCAGTATTTT. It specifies CASSLEGGEDTQYF. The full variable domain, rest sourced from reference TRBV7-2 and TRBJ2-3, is GAGVSQSPSNKVTEKGKDVELRCDPISGHTALYWYRQSLGQGLEFLIYFQGNSAPDKSGLPSDRFSAERTGGSVSTLTIQRTQQEDSAVYLCASSLEGGEDTQYFGPGTRLTVL.